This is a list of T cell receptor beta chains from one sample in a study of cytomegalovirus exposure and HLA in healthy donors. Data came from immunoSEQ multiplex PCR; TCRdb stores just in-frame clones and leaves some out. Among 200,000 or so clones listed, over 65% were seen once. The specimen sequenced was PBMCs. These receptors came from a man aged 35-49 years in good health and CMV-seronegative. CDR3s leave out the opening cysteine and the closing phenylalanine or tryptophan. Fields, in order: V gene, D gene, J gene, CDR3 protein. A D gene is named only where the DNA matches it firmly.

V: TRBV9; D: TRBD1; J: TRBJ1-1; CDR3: ASSVPTGAGTLGNTEAF
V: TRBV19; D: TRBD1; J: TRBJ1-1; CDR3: ASRLAGQGWTEAF
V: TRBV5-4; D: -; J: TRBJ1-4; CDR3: ASSSDSSNEKLF
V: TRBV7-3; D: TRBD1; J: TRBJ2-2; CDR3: ASSRLGQGTGELF
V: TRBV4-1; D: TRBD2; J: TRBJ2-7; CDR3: ASSPEGLDEQY
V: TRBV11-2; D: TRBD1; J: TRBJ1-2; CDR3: ASSPRDSQYGYT
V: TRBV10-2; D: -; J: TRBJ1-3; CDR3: ASSEEGHTIY
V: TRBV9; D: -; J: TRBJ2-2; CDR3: ASSVAEGTFDTGELF
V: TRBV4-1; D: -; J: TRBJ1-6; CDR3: ASSQESLGADSPLH
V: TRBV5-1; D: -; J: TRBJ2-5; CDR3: ASRTPYRGKETQY
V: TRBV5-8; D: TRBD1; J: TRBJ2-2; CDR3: ASSPRGQGLTGELF
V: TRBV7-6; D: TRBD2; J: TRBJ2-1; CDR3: ASSPMASGGLGDEQF
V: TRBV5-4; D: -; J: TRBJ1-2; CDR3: ASSQDWGAGRVGYT
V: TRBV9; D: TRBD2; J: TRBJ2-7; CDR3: ASSVGLAAYEQY
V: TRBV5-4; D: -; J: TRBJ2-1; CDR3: ASSSGASSYNEQF
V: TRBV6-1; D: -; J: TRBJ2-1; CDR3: ASSEGLVYNEQF
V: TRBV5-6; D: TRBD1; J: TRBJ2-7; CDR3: ASSLGDRGI
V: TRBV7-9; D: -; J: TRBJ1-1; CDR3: ASSPTGNTEAF
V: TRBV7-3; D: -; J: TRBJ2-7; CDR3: ASSLRGSGEQY
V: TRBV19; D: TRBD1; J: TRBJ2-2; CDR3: ASSPRQGYTGELF
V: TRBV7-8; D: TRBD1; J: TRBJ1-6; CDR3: ASFQGAFYNSPLH
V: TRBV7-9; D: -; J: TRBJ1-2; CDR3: ASSLGAEGRADGYT
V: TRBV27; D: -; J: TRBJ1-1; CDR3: ASSLRENTEAF
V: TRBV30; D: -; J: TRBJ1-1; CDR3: AWSPSPRTEAF
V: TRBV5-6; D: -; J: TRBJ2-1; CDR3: ASSLWWRSSYNEQF
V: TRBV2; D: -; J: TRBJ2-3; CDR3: ASGRAGGTDTQY
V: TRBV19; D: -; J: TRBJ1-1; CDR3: ASSPIPIMNTEAF
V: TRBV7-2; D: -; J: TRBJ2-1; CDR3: ASMGLATYNEQF
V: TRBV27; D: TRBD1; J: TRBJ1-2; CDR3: ASSLRTGANYGYT
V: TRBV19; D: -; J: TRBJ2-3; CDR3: ASSIARRGRTTRYGDTQY
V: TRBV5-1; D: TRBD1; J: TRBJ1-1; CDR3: ASKLGTGMNTEAF
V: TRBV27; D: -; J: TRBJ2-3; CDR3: ASSSLADTQY
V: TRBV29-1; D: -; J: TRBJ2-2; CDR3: SAQENTGELF
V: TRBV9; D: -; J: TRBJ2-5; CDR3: ASSVAGAGETQY
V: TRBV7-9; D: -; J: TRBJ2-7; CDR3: ASSFEQVSYEQY
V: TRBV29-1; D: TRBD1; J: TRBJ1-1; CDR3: SVKGAAEAF
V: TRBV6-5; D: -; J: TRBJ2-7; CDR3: ASSYRRTGSYEQY
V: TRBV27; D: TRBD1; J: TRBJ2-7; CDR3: ASSRTGESSYEQY
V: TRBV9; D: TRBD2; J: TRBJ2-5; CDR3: ASSPGLAVQETQY
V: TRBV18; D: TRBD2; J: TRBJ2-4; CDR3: ASSPLAGGATAKNIQY
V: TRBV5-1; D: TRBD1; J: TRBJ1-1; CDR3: ASSLGQAKTEAF
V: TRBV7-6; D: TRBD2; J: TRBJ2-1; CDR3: ASSARSRGDSRSEQF
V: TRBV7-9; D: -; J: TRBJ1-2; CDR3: SSSLGSVPAGGYT
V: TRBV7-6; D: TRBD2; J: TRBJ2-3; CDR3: ASSTLGGENTDTQY
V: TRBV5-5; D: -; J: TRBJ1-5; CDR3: ASSLSGFGNQPQH
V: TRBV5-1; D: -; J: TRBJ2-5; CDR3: ASFRQQETQY
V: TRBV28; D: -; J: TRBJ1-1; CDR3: ASSLIGAEAF
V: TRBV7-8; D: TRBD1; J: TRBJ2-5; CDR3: ASSSTDRGEETQY
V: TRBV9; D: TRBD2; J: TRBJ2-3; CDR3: ASSYGTSGADTQY
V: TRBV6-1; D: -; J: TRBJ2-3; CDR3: ASSGQGSGLSTDTQY
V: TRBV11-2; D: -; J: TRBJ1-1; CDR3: ASSFPPSGMNTEAF
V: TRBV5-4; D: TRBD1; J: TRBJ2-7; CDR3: ASSSHRDSIYEQY
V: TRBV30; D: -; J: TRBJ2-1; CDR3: AWSPTGQSSYNEQF
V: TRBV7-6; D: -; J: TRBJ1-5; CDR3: ASSRGFGQPQH
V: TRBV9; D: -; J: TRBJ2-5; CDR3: ASSSGWETQY
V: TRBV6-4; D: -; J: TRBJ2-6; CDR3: ASSDQGRAGANVLT
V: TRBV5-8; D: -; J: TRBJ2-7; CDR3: ASSSPGWASGYEQY
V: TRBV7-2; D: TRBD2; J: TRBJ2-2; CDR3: ASSLGGTKNTGELF
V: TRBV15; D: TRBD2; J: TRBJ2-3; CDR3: ATSRGLAGVFGTDTQY
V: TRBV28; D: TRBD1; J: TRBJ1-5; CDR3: ASSHGQGVRPQH